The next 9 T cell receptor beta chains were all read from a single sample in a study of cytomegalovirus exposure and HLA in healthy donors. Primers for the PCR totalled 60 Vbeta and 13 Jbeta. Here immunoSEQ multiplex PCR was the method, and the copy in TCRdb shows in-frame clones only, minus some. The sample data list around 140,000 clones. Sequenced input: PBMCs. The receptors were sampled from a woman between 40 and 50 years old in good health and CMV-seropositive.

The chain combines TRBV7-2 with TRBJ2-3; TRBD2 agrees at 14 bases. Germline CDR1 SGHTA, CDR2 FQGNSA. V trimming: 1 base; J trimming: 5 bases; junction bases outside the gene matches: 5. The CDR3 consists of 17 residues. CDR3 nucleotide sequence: TGTGCCAGCAGCTTAGGGACTAGCGGGAGGAGAGTAGATACGCAGTATTTT. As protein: CASSLGTSGRRVDTQYF.

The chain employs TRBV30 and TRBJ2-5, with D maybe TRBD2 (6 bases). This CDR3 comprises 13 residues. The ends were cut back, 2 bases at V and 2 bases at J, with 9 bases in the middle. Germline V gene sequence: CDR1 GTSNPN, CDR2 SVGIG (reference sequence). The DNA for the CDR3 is TGTGCCTGGAGTTTAGGGACTCAAGAGACCCAGTACTTC. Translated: CAWSLGTQETQYF.

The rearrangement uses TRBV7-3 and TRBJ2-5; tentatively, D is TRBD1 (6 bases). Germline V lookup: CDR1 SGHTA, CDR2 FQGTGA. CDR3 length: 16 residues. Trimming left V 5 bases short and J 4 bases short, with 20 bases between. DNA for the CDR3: TGTGCCAGCAGCCCATCGGGGACACTTGGGGGAGAGACCCAGTACTTC. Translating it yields CASSPSGTLGGETQYF.

In DNA, the CDR3 is TGCGCCAGCAGGGGACTAGCGGGAGATATCCCCTCCTACAATGAGCAGTTCTTC. Protein sequence: CASRGLAGDIPSYNEQFF. The chain links TRBV5-1 to TRBJ2-1, with 14 bases identical to TRBD2. The CDR3 is 18 residues long. Looked up from germline, CDR1 is SGHRS and CDR2 is YFSETQ. The V and J ends lost 5 bases and 0 bases, in that order; junction bases with no gene match: 7.

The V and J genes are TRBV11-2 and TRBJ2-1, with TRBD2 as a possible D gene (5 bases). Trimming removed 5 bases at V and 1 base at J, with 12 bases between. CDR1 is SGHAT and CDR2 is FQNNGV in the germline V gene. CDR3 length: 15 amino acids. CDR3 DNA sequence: TGTGCCAGCAGCCCTATCGGACTTTCCTACAATGAGCAGTTCTTC. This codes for CASSPIGLSYNEQFF.

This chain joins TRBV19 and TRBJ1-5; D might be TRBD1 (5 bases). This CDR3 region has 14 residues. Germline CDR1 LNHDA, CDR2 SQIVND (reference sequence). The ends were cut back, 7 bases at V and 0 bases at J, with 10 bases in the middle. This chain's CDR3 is CASTGSGSNQPQHF. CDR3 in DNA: TGTGCCAGTACAGGGTCAGGTAGCAATCAGCCCCAGCATTTT.

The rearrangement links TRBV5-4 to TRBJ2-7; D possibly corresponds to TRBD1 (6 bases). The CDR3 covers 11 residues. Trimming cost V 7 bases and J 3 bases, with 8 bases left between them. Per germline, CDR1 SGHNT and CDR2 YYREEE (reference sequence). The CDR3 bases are TGTGCCAGCTCACAGGGCTACGAGCAGTACTTC. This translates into CASSQGYEQYF.

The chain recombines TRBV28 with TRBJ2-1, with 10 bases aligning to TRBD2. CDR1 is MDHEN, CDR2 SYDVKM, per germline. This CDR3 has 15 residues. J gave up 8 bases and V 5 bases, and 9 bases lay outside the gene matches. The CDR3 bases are TGTGCCAGCAGTACCCAGCGGGAGGGTGGGGATGAGCAGTTCTTC. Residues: CASSTQREGGDEQFF.

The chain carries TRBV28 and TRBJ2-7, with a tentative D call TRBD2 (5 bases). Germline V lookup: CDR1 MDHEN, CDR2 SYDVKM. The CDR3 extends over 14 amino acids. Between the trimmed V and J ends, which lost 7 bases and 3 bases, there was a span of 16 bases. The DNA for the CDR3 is TGTGCCAGCACTCCCGCCGGGGTTCTCTACGAGCAGTACTTC. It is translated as CASTPAGVLYEQYF.